These T cell receptor beta chains were read from a single sample in a study of cytomegalovirus exposure and HLA in healthy donors. Data came from immunoSEQ multiplex PCR; TCRdb stores just in-frame clones and leaves some out. The top ten hold approximately 0.94% of the sample, which has some 130,000 clones, 70% to 80% seen once. The sequencing sample was made of PBMCs. The receptors originated from a woman aged 55-69 years in good health and CMV-seronegative. The CDR3 runs from the conserved cysteine through the conserved F or W. The D gene is left open where the match is weak. A row's size may be missing; if present it is once, few, many or a size class.

abundance	len	j_gene	d_gene	v_gene	CDR3aa	CDR3nt
NA	15	TRBJ2-7	TRBD1	TRBV10-3	CAISESQGGSYEQYF	TGTGCCATCAGTGAGTCACAGGGGGGATCCTACGAGCAGTACTTC
NA	13	TRBJ1-2	NA	TRBV5-8	CASSRGYNYGYTF	TGTGCCAGCTCCCGGGGATATAACTATGGCTACACCTTC
NA	15	TRBJ1-3	NA	TRBV5-1	CASSLDGSSGNTIYF	TGCGCCAGCAGCCTCGACGGGAGCTCTGGAAACACCATATATTTT
NA	16	TRBJ1-5	TRBD1	TRBV4-1	CASSQGLGQDNQPQHF	TGCGCCAGCAGCCAAGGGCTAGGACAGGACAATCAGCCCCAGCATTTT
NA	13	TRBJ2-7	NA	TRBV9	CASSVGLTYEQYF	TGTGCCAGCAGCGTGGGACTGACCTACGAGCAGTACTTC
NA	15	TRBJ2-1	TRBD2	TRBV7-7	CASSLGTSAYNEQFF	TGTGCCAGCAGCCTGGGGACTAGCGCGTACAATGAGCAGTTCTTC
once	14	TRBJ1-1	NA	TRBV5-1	CASRLQGANTEAFF	TGCGCCAGCAGACTACAGGGAGCGAACACTGAAGCTTTCTTT
few	16	TRBJ1-4	TRBD1	TRBV7-9	CSSRVLGTGVDEKLFF	TGTTCCAGCAGGGTGTTAGGGACAGGGGTCGACGAAAAACTGTTTTTT
once	15	TRBJ2-1	NA	TRBV18	CASSPYQALGNEQFF	TGTGCCAGCTCACCATATCAGGCCCTGGGTAATGAGCAGTTCTTC
NA	11	TRBJ1-2	NA	TRBV5-1	CASSQGQGYTF	TGCGCCAGCAGCCAGGGACAAGGCTACACCTTC
NA	14	TRBJ1-2	TRBD1	TRBV19	CASNTNQGVQGYTF	TGTGCCAGTAATACAAACCAGGGGGTCCAAGGCTACACCTTC
NA	14	TRBJ2-3	TRBD2	TRBV2	CAGNKGLEGDTQYF	TGTGCCGGGAACAAAGGACTAGAGGGAGATACGCAGTATTTT
NA	15	TRBJ1-1	TRBD1	TRBV7-2	CASSFRDRTNTEAFF	TGTGCCAGCAGCTTTAGGGACAGAACGAACACTGAAGCTTTCTTT
NA	11	TRBJ1-1	NA	TRBV19	CASSIRREAFF	TGTGCCAGTAGTATCCGTCGGGAAGCTTTCTTT
NA	14	TRBJ1-4	NA	TRBV27	CATNPRGKSEKLFF	TGTGCCACCAACCCGAGAGGGAAAAGCGAAAAACTGTTTTTT
few	15	TRBJ2-1	NA	TRBV7-9	CASSPVRRAHNEQFF	TGTGCCAGCAGCCCCGTGCGGAGAGCCCACAATGAGCAGTTCTTC
NA	16	TRBJ2-1	TRBD2	TRBV10-3	CAISESGSGRTHEQFF	TGTGCCATCAGTGAGTCGGGTAGCGGGAGGACCCATGAGCAGTTCTTC
NA	14	TRBJ2-3	NA	TRBV7-6	CASSPSLSTDTQYF	TGTGCCAGCAGCCCTTCCCTATCCACAGATACGCAGTATTTT
NA	17	TRBJ1-2	TRBD1	TRBV11-2	CASSLKIGQGANYGYTF	TGTGCCAGCAGCTTAAAAATTGGACAGGGAGCTAACTATGGCTACACCTTC
NA	17	TRBJ2-1	NA	TRBV7-3	CASSLVPPGSSYNEQFF	TGTGCCAGCAGCCTGGTCCCGCCAGGAAGCTCCTACAATGAGCAGTTCTTC
NA	15	TRBJ2-1	TRBD1	TRBV5-1	CASSDRDRRSNEQFF	TGCGCCAGCAGCGACCGGGACAGACGAAGCAATGAGCAGTTCTTC
NA	15	TRBJ1-5	NA	TRBV28	CASTSWGGVHQPQHF	TGTGCCAGCACTTCGTGGGGGGGGGTCCATCAGCCCCAGCATTTT
NA	12	TRBJ2-4	NA	TRBV30	CAWSSAGNIQYF	TGTGCCTGGAGTTCGGCAGGAAACATTCAGTACTTC
few	13	TRBJ1-6	TRBD1	TRBV19	CATHDRGYSPLHF	TGTGCCACCCACGACAGGGGTTATTCACCCCTCCACTTT
few	15	TRBJ2-3	TRBD2	TRBV4-2	CASTVAGGITDTQYF	TGTGCCAGCACCGTAGCGGGGGGGATCACAGATACGCAGTATTTT